Following are 27 T cell receptor beta chains from one sample sequenced in a study of human T cells and chemical hapten exposure. Each CDR3 protein gets one entry after TCRdb re-called the RACE reads with MiXCR. The sample has some 380,000 distinct CDR3 sequences; roughly 4.8% are singletons. Time point meaning: patch test 1, 2 weeks after DPC sensitization. The sample's treatment: therapeutic diphenylcyclopropenone sensitization with weekly scalp DPC. This specimen was whole blood, taken in connection with sensitization to the hapten diphenylcyclopropenone (DPC). All receptors derive from a woman between 45 and 65 years old with alopecia areata. Some clones in this sample may be carry-over from other donors' samples.

A few counts support this clonotype. The V gene is TRBV7-2, the J gene TRBJ1-5, with 8 nucleotides matching TRBD1. This CDR3 is built from 16 residues. Germline CDR1 SGHTA, CDR2 FQGNSA. The V gene end was trimmed by 6 bases and the J gene end by 1 base; junction bases not matched to a gene: 8. CDR3 nucleotide sequence: TGTGCCAGCAGTCGCCAGGGGGCGCCGAGCAATCAGCCCCAGCATTTT. Translation: CASSRQGAPSNQPQHF.

This clonotype was detected many times. The CDR3 is CASSLVQGDFTDTQYF. The CDR3 DNA reads as TGTGCCAGCAGCTTAGTACAGGGGGATTTCACAGATACGCAGTATTTT. J is TRBJ2-3 and V is TRBV7-6; 8 positions match TRBD1. The CDR3 spans 16 residues. CDR1 and CDR2 from the germline V gene are SGHVS and FNYEAQ. J was trimmed by 2 bases and V by 1 base; bases with no gene match: 5.

This clonotype was observed at least ten times. This chain links TRBV18 with TRBJ2-7; possible D gene TRBD1, 6 bases. Trimming cost V 2 bases and J 9 bases, with 8 bases left between them. This CDR3 has 11 residues. Germline CDR1 KGHSH, CDR2 LQKENI. The CDR3 sequence is CASSPDRWQYF. The CDR3 nucleotides read TGTGCCAGCTCACCAGACAGGTGGCAGTACTTC.

This clonotype was found many times. The chain has TRBV28 and TRBJ2-3; TRBD1 agrees at 8 bases. V was pared by 7 bases and J by 1 base, with 7 bases of the junction left unmatched. Germline CDR1 reads MDHEN; CDR2 reads SYDVKM. The CDR3 runs 15 residues. The CDR3, as DNA: TGTGCCAGCAACCTTCAGGGGGCAGGCACAGATACGCAGTATTTT. It is translated as CASNLQGAGTDTQYF.

This clonotype was observed a few times. The chain is built from TRBV30 and TRBJ1-2; D unclear. The CDR3 length is 11 residues. Trimming pared 7 bases from V and 0 bases from J, leaving 6 bases between. Germline lookup yields CDR1 GTSNPN and CDR2 SVGIG (reference sequence). CDR3 sequence reads: CASSANYGYTF. In DNA form, the CDR3 reads TGTGCCTCTTCAGCTAACTATGGCTACACCTTC. The entire variable domain, with the rest obtained from reference TRBV30 and TRBJ1-2, is as follows: SQTIHQWPATLVQPVGSPLSLECTVEGTSNPNLYWYRQAAGRGLQLLFYSVGIGQISSEVPQNLSASRPQDRQFILSSKKLLLSDSGFYLCASSANYGYTFGSGTRLTVV.

This clonotype has at least ten counts. The chain recombines TRBV7-2 with TRBJ1-2; D gene uncertain. Trimming stripped 1 base from V and 6 bases from J, with 6 bases between. CDR3 length: 12 residues. The V gene's germline CDR1 is SGHTA and CDR2 FQGNSA. The CDR3 is CASSLERNGYTF. Written as DNA, the CDR3 is TGTGCCAGCAGCTTAGAGAGGAATGGCTACACCTTC.

This clonotype has just a few counts. This rearrangement joins TRBV28 to TRBJ1-1; a possible D gene is TRBD1 (5 bases). The CDR3 is 15 residues long. CDR1 is MDHEN, CDR2 SYDVKM, per germline. V lost 5 bases, J lost 8 bases, and 21 bases lay in between. The CDR3 coding sequence is TGTGCCAGCAGTGAGGACACCACCTCGATCTTCGAAGCTTTCTTT. Translating gives CASSEDTTSIFEAFF.

In its sample, this clonotype was seen many times. This sequence joins TRBV29-1 and TRBJ1-1; 7 positions match TRBD1. Germline CDR1 reads SQVTM; CDR2 reads ANQGSEA. This CDR3 is built from 13 residues. The V and J ends lost 5 bases and 0 bases, in that order; junction bases with no gene match: 3. DNA of the CDR3: TGCAGCGTTCGGACAGGCTTGAACACTGAAGCTTTCTTT. Its protein product is CSVRTGLNTEAFF. Based on the CDR3 plus reference TRBV29-1 and TRBJ1-1, the full variable domain is SAVISQKPSRDICQRGTSLTIQCQVDSQVTMMFWYRQQPGQSLTLIATANQGSEATYESGFVIDKFPISRPNLTFSTLTVSNMSPEDSSIYLCSVRTGLNTEAFFGQGTRLTVV.

The chain recombines TRBV19 with TRBJ1-5; 7 bases are a match to TRBD1. This CDR3 spans 15 amino acids. V lost 10 bases and J lost 1; bases outside the gene matches: 10. Germline lookup yields CDR1 LNHDA and CDR2 SQIVND (reference sequence). Here the CDR3 reads CANPVRGRSNQPQHF. In DNA form, the CDR3 reads TGTGCCAACCCGGTCAGGGGGAGAAGCAATCAGCCCCAGCATTTT.

This clonotype occurred many times. This chain uses TRBV4-3 with TRBJ2-1; no clear D gene. The CDR3 has 14 residues. CDR1 is LGHNA, CDR2 YSLEER, per germline. V lost 0 bases and J lost 7, with 10 bases in between. CDR3: CASSQDHGPNEQFF. The DNA of the CDR3 is TGCGCCAGCAGCCAAGATCACGGCCCTAATGAGCAGTTCTTC.

The table lists this clonotype with many counts. This chain connects TRBV28 to TRBJ2-5; perhaps TRBD2 as D (7 bases). The germline CDR1 and CDR2 sequences are MDHEN and SYDVKM. This CDR3 contains 14 residues. Trimming removed 5 bases at V and 1 base at J, with 11 bases between. CDR3 residues: CASSTRGAQETQYF. DNA of the CDR3: TGTGCCAGCAGTACCCGGGGGGCCCAAGAGACCCAGTACTTC. Combining the CDR3 with reference TRBV28 and TRBJ2-5 gives the whole variable domain DVKVTQSSRYLVKRTGEKVFLECVQDMDHENMFWYRQDPGLGLRLIYFSYDVKMKEKGDIPEGYSVSREKKERFSLILESASTNQTSMYLCASSTRGAQETQYFGPGTRLLVL.

This clonotype has at least ten counts. This sequence joins TRBV6-5 and TRBJ1-5, with no clear D. Germline assignment: CDR1 MNHEY and CDR2 SVGAGI. V gave up 6 bases and J gave up 4 bases, with 10 bases separating them. The CDR3 consists of 13 residues. CDR3 residues: CASSRTENQPQHF. The CDR3 nucleotides are TGTGCCAGCAGCCGCACAGAGAATCAGCCCCAGCATTTT.

The gene calls are TRBV25-1 and TRBJ1-1; D gene unclear. Germline V lookup: CDR1 MGHDK, CDR2 SYGVNS. V dropped 3 bases and J dropped 0 bases, with 14 bases sitting between them. The CDR3 has 16 residues. The CDR3 reads CASSDLHTDLNTEAFF. As DNA, the CDR3 is TGTGCCAGCAGTGATCTCCACACGGACTTGAACACTGAAGCTTTCTTT.

In this sample, this clonotype turned up a few times. The chain combines TRBV12-3 or TRBV12-4 with TRBJ1-1; 7 nucleotides line up with TRBD1. The CDR3 has 15 residues. Trimming cost V 4 bases and J 6 bases; bases outside gene matches: 11. The CDR3 DNA follows: TGTGCCAGCAGTTCCTCGGCCCAGGGGGACGCTGAAGCTTTCTTT. It is translated as CASSSSAQGDAEAFF.

This clonotype was seen ten or more times. The J gene is TRBJ1-5, the V gene TRBV27; no reliable D call. Germline V CDR1 and CDR2: MNHEY, SMNVEV (reference sequence). The length of the CDR3 is 13 residues. V was cut by 2 bases and J by 3 bases, with 5 bases left in between. DNA of the CDR3: TGTGCCAGCAGTTTAGTGGCCAATCAGCCCCAGCATTTT. Encoded protein: CASSLVANQPQHF.

This clonotype was counted many times. The chain joins TRBV7-8 to TRBJ2-3; D perhaps matches TRBD2 (6 bases). Germline V lookup: CDR1 SGHVS, CDR2 FQNEAQ. This CDR3 has 14 residues. V was clipped by 6 bases and J by 3 bases, with 13 bases between them. The CDR3 is CASRREGRTDTQYF. The CDR3 DNA follows: TGTGCCAGCAGACGTGAGGGGAGGACAGATACGCAGTATTTT.

This clonotype was counted ten times or more. The chain uses TRBV9 and TRBJ2-7, with 7 bases matching TRBD2. CDR1 SGDLS and CDR2 YYNGEE come from the germline V gene. The CDR3 length is 15 residues. After removal of 0 bases from V and 0 bases from J, the junction contained 3 bases not matched to a gene. CDR3: CASSVAASGSYEQYF. The CDR3 DNA reads as TGTGCCAGCAGCGTAGCGGCTAGCGGCTCCTACGAGCAGTACTTC. The complete variable domain, with remaining parts taken from reference TRBV9 and TRBJ2-7, reads DSGVTQTPKHLITATGQRVTLRCSPRSGDLSVYWYQQSLDQGLQFLIQYYNGEERAKGNILERFSAQQFPDLHSELNLSSLELGDSALYFCASSVAASGSYEQYFGPGTRLTVT.

In this sample, this clonotype turned up many times. V gene TRBV5-1 combines with J gene TRBJ2-2; D perhaps matches TRBD1 (5 bases). Trimming removed 0 bases from V and 4 bases from J, with 13 bases in between. Germline V gene data show CDR1 as SGHRS and CDR2 as YFSETQ. CDR3 length: 16 residues. DNA for the CDR3: TGCGCCAGCAGCTTGGAGTCAGGGATTGGCACCGGGGAGCTGTTTTTT. Amino acids: CASSLESGIGTGELFF.

In this sample, this clonotype turned up a few times. The chain uses TRBV10-2 and TRBJ2-5, with 7 positions matching TRBD2. With 4 bases clipped from V and 9 bases from J, the junction kept 8 bases outside the gene matches. This CDR3 region has 13 residues. Germline CDR1 WSHSY, CDR2 SAAADI. The CDR3 DNA reads TGCGCCAGCAGTGCGACTAGCCCCGGGGCCCAGTACTTC. This gives the protein CASSATSPGAQYF.

In its sample, this clonotype was seen a few times. This chain links TRBV2 with TRBJ2-3; the D is unclear. The CDR3 spans 12 residues. The V end lost 5 bases, the J end lost 6 bases, and 9 bases lay between the germline ends. CDR1 and CDR2 (germline): SNHLY, FYNNEI. The chain's CDR3 is CASSRDLDTQYF. The CDR3 nucleotides are TGTGCCAGCAGTAGAGACCTCGATACGCAGTATTTT.

This clonotype was observed a handful of times. The genes are TRBV6-5 and TRBJ1-1; D call uncertain. CDR3 size: 15 residues. V was cut by 0 bases and J by 6 bases, with 14 bases left in between. Germline-derived CDR1 and CDR2 are MNHEY and SVGAGI. The CDR3 DNA is TGTGCCAGCAGTTACTCGCGTCTCTGGCTCCCTGAAGCTTTCTTT. Amino acids: CASSYSRLWLPEAFF.

There are many counts of this clonotype. The chain is built from TRBV7-2 and TRBJ1-6; possible D gene TRBD1, 5 bases. Germline V gives CDR1 SGHTA, CDR2 FQGNSA. The CDR3 spans 16 residues. Trimming pared 3 bases from V and 6 bases from J, leaving 15 bases between. CDR3 bases: TGTGCCAGCAGCTTCTACGGTGTCGGGGGTAATTCACCCCTCCACTTT. It is translated as CASSFYGVGGNSPLHF. Filled out from reference TRBV7-2 and TRBJ1-6, the complete variable domain reads GAGVSQSPSNKVTEKGKDVELRCDPISGHTALYWYRQSLGQGLEFLIYFQGNSAPDKSGLPSDRFSAERTGGSVSTLTIQRTQQEDSAVYLCASSFYGVGGNSPLHFGNGTRLTVT.

V gene TRBV20-1 combines with J gene TRBJ1-2, with 10 positions matching TRBD1. The CDR3 covers 20 residues. From germline, CDR1 is DFQATT and CDR2 SNEGSKA (reference sequence). Trimming removed 0 bases from V and 0 bases from J; junction bases left unmatched: 16. CDR3 nucleotide sequence: TGCAGTGCTAGAGATATGGGCCGCTGGGACAGGGGAGAGGCTAACTATGGCTACACCTTC. Translation gives CSARDMGRWDRGEANYGYTF.

This clonotype showed up many times. The chain combines TRBV9 with TRBJ1-1; 12 positions agree with TRBD1. V lost 0 bases and J lost 8; bases outside the gene matches: 8. CDR1 is SGDLS and CDR2 is YYNGEE in the germline V gene. The CDR3 is 16 amino acids. The DNA for the CDR3 is TGTGCCAGCAGCGTAGCTGGGGGGACAGGGGGCGCCGAAGCTTTCTTT. This codes for CASSVAGGTGGAEAFF. The variable domain in full, with the rest retrieved from reference TRBV9 and TRBJ1-1, is DSGVTQTPKHLITATGQRVTLRCSPRSGDLSVYWYQQSLDQGLQFLIQYYNGEERAKGNILERFSAQQFPDLHSELNLSSLELGDSALYFCASSVAGGTGGAEAFFGQGTRLTVV.

The table lists this clonotype with a few counts. This rearrangement joins TRBV5-5 to TRBJ1-2, with 10 bases that match TRBD1. The junction had 2 bases not matched to a gene; V was cut back by 10 bases and J by 5 bases. The CDR3 runs 11 residues. Germline CDR1 reads SGHKS; CDR2 reads YYEKEE (reference sequence). The DNA of the CDR3 is TGTGCCGCGGACAGGGGGTATGGCTACACCTTC. Protein product: CAADRGYGYTF.

Ten or more counts support this clonotype. V is TRBV6-1 and J is TRBJ1-5; D is undetermined. V was shortened by 7 bases and J by 0 bases, with 10 bases between the two germline ends. Germline V gene data show CDR1 as MNHNS and CDR2 as SASEGT. There are 14 residues in the CDR3. The CDR3 nucleotides read TGTGCCAGCATGACCCCCCATAGCAATCAGCCCCAGCATTTT. Amino acids: CASMTPHSNQPQHF.

This clonotype has only a few counts. The chain combines TRBV5-4 with TRBJ1-4, with D hard to call. Germline V gene sequence: CDR1 SGHNT, CDR2 YYREEE (reference sequence). The germline V and J ends were trimmed by 7 bases and 8 bases, with 18 bases remaining between them. This CDR3 is 14 amino acids long. CDR3 loop: CASSSGINGEKLFF. The DNA for the CDR3 is TGTGCCAGCTCCAGCGGCATCAACGGCGAAAAACTGTTTTTT.